A single sample gave rise to the 13 T cell receptor beta chains below, sequenced in a study of blood T cell repertoires in COVID-19. The data were produced by immunoSEQ multiplex PCR, yet TCRdb's version contains in-frame clones alone and is incomplete. The sample has some 150,000 clones; roughly 82% are singletons. Material for sequencing was peripheral blood. These receptors were collected from a woman in her 50s with acute or convalescent COVID-19.

V gene TRBV5-1 combines with J gene TRBJ2-5, with D maybe TRBD1 (6 bases). Germline V lookup: CDR1 SGHRS, CDR2 YFSETQ. V was cut by 3 bases and J by 2 bases, with 8 bases left in between. The CDR3 totals 13 residues. The CDR3 region is CASSSDRQETQYF. CDR3 nucleotide sequence: TGCGCCAGCAGCTCCGACAGGCAAGAGACCCAGTACTTC.

The V and J genes are TRBV11-1 and TRBJ2-3; a weak D match, TRBD2 (6 bases). Germline-derived CDR1 and CDR2 are SGHAT and FQDESV (reference sequence). V gave up 5 bases and J gave up 4 bases, with 10 bases separating them. CDR3 length: 13 residues. The CDR3 DNA reads TGTGCCAGCAGCCGGGAGAATCCAGATACGCAGTATTTT. Residues: CASSRENPDTQYF.

The rearrangement uses TRBV5-1 and TRBJ2-1; 8 positions agree with TRBD2. CDR1 is SGHRS, CDR2 YFSETQ, per germline. Trimming took 0 bases from V and 7 from J; bases not matched to a gene: 12. The CDR3 is made up of 17 amino acids. Here the CDR3 reads CASSLAGLDAVVNEQFF. CDR3 in DNA: TGCGCCAGCAGCTTGGCGGGACTAGACGCGGTGGTGAATGAGCAGTTCTTC.

This chain uses TRBV6-2 or TRBV6-3 with TRBJ2-2, with 9 bases identical to TRBD2. Germline V CDR1 and CDR2: MNHEY, SVGEGT. J lost 1 base, V lost 2 bases, and 2 bases had no gene match. CDR3 length: 16 residues. The CDR3 spells CASSYKTSGNTGELFF. CDR3 coding DNA: TGTGCCAGCAGTTACAAGACTAGCGGGAACACCGGGGAGCTGTTTTTT.

This chain connects TRBV28 to TRBJ2-7, with D possibly TRBD2 on 5 matching bases. V was pared by 7 bases and J by 2 bases, with 15 bases between. The CDR3 is 14 amino acids. The germline gives CDR1 MDHEN, CDR2 SYDVKM. Written as DNA, the CDR3 is TGTGCCAGCACTCTAGCCAGTCCTACCTACGAGCAGTACTTC. It yields the protein CASTLASPTYEQYF. Variable domain in full (rest from reference TRBV28 and TRBJ2-7): DVKVTQSSRYLVKRTGEKVFLECVQDMDHENMFWYRQDPGLGLRLIYFSYDVKMKEKGDIPEGYSVSREKKERFSLILESASTNQTSMYLCASTLASPTYEQYFGPGTRLTVT.

This chain links TRBV5-1 with TRBJ2-3; D not resolved. Germline CDR1 reads SGHRS; CDR2 reads YFSETQ. The V end was cut by 0 bases, the J end by 1 base, with 6 bases between. This CDR3 is 14 amino acids long. CDR3 protein: CASSLVSGTDTQYF. CDR3 nucleotides: TGCGCCAGCAGCTTGGTCTCAGGCACAGATACGCAGTATTTT.

The table lists this clone with many counts. This chain links TRBV11-3 with TRBJ2-1, with D possibly TRBD2 on 7 matching bases. CDR1 is SGHNT and CDR2 is YENEEA in the germline V gene. CDR3 length equals 13 residues. Trimming left V 4 bases short and J 8 bases short, with 12 bases between. This CDR3 reads CASSSSGGHEQFF. CDR3 sequence (DNA): TGTGCCAGCAGCTCATCCGGGGGGCATGAGCAGTTCTTC.

The chain is built from TRBV18 and TRBJ2-1; tentatively, D is TRBD2 (5 bases). This CDR3 spans 12 amino acids. Per the germline V gene, CDR1 is KGHSH and CDR2 is LQKENI. V was cut by 3 bases and J by 9 bases, with 9 bases left in between. The CDR3 loop reads CASSPTNFEQFF. DNA for the CDR3: TGTGCCAGCTCACCGACTAATTTTGAGCAGTTCTTC.

Only one count was recorded for this clone. This chain uses TRBV2 with TRBJ2-5, with 8 bases lining up with TRBD2. The CDR3 is 17 amino acids. Germline CDR1 reads SNHLY; CDR2 reads FYNNEI. Trimming at V came to 6 bases and at J to 1 base, leaving 13 bases not matched to a gene. DNA of the CDR3: TGTGCCAGCAGCGACTCCGGACTAGCCGGCTTCCAAGAGACCCAGTACTTC. Its translation is CASSDSGLAGFQETQYF. The whole variable domain, remainder taken from reference TRBV2 and TRBJ2-5, is EPEVTQTPSHQVTQMGQEVILRCVPISNHLYFYWYRQILGQKVEFLVSFYNNEISEKSEIFDDQFSVERPDGSNFTLKIRSTKLEDSAMYFCASSDSGLAGFQETQYFGPGTRLLVL.

The rearrangement joins TRBV5-6 to TRBJ2-3; D is ambiguous. The CDR3 extends over 15 amino acids. From germline, CDR1 is SGHDT and CDR2 YYEEEE. Deletions cut 0 bases from V and 2 bases from J, with 10 bases between. The CDR3 is CASSLGGQTTDTQYF. The CDR3 DNA is TGTGCCAGCAGCTTGGGAGGCCAGACCACAGATACGCAGTATTTT.

This CDR3 reads CASSPAQGRAEAFF. Here the CDR3 DNA reads TGTGCCAGCAGCCCAGCACAGGGTAGGGCTGAAGCTTTCTTT. The genes are TRBV3-1 (or the pseudogene TRBV3-2) and TRBJ1-1; D perhaps matches TRBD1 (6 bases). The CDR3 length is 14 residues. CDR1 LGHDT and CDR2 YNNKEL come from the germline V gene (reference sequence). Trimming removed 4 bases at V and 6 bases at J, with 15 bases between.

The CDR3 nucleotides are TGTGCCAGCAGCCTTACAGGGGGTTCCTATGGCTACACCTTC. It is translated as CASSLTGGSYGYTF. V usage is TRBV3-1 (or the pseudogene TRBV3-2) and J usage is TRBJ1-2; 8 nucleotides align to TRBD1. Germline trimming cut 4 bases from V and 4 bases from J; bases unmatched to any gene: 5. The germline V gene encodes CDR1 LGHDT and CDR2 YNNKEL (reference sequence). The CDR3 has 14 residues.

This clone was observed a few times. This chain uses TRBV7-3 with TRBJ1-2; D not resolved. CDR3 length equals 14 residues. The V gene's germline CDR1 is SGHTA and CDR2 FQGTGA. Trimming removed 2 bases at V and 12 bases at J, with 19 bases between. DNA of the CDR3: TGTGCCAGCAGCTTAGACGGATGGGAGCGAGCGCACACCTTC. Its translation: CASSLDGWERAHTF.